The 4 T cell receptor beta chains in this list originate from one sample, sequenced in a study of blood T cell repertoires in COVID-19 (dated by TCRdb to the early 2020s). Library creation used the immunoSEQ multiplex PCR assay. The immuneACCESS repertoire file appears here via TCRdb, limited to in-frame rearrangements. These files lack a portion of the clones; in checked studies, under half of the deficit traces to unresolved V genes, and the cause of the others is not known. For this sample there are around 81,000 clones; roughly 87% appear just once. The ten biggest clones cover approximately 7.4% of the sample. Material: peripheral blood. These TCRs come from a man aged 65 to 85 with acute or convalescent COVID-19.

Only one count was recorded for this clone. The chain joins TRBV6-4 to TRBJ1-6; 7 bases fit TRBD1. Germline V gene data show CDR1 as MRHNA and CDR2 as SNTAGT. Unmatched junction bases numbered 3, after V lost 0 bases and J lost 4 bases. This CDR3 contains 16 residues. The CDR3 DNA follows: TGTGCCAGCAGTGACTCGAAGGGACAGTATAATTCACCCCTCCACTTT. This sequence encodes CASSDSKGQYNSPLHF.

The CDR3 DNA sequence: TGTGCCAGCAGGACTAGCGGGAGTGACGAGCAGTACTTC. It encodes CASRTSGSDEQYF. This chain links TRBV6-5 with TRBJ2-7; TRBD2 agrees at 12 bases. The CDR3 spans 13 residues. V gave up 6 bases and J gave up 5 bases; unmatched junction bases: 2. From germline, CDR1 is MNHEY and CDR2 SVGAGI.

The rearrangement joins TRBV6-6 to TRBJ2-7; TRBD2 aligns across 8 bases. This CDR3 spans 16 amino acids. V lost 10 bases and J lost 1; bases outside the gene matches: 15. Germline values: CDR1 MNHNY, CDR2 SVGAGI (reference sequence). The CDR3 spells CATLDRGGIWSYEQYF. CDR3 DNA sequence: TGTGCCACCCTTGACCGGGGGGGTATATGGTCCTACGAGCAGTACTTC.

With respect to this clone: Different DNA sequences within this sample yield the same CDR3. The chain combines TRBV24-1 with TRBJ2-1, with 9 bases fitting TRBD2. Germline assignment: CDR1 KGHDR and CDR2 SFDVKD. V lost 6 bases to trimming and J lost 1 base; unmatched junction nucleotides: 0. The CDR3 has 14 residues. CDR3 sequence: CATSLAGSYNEQFF. The CDR3 region has the DNA TGTGCCACCAGTCTAGCGGGGTCCTACAATGAGCAGTTCTTC.